Only a few counts were recorded for the clone carrying this T cell receptor beta chain. The antigen remains undetermined. This record belongs to a study of cytomegalovirus exposure and HLA in healthy donors. Study details: Inside one of the first data releases sat 75 million to 100 million unique TCRs taken from HLA-typed donors.

The study ran its PCR with 60 Vbeta and 13 Jbeta primers. Assay: immunoSEQ multiplex PCR; the TCRdb copy retains only in-frame clones and omits some. The repertoire holds about 31,000 clones, with 44% as singletons. Findings of the study overall: Rarity held for most TCR sequences, but there were some public TCRs that occurred in many donors.

V lost 5 bases, J lost 3 bases, and 7 bases stayed unmatched. Per the germline V gene, CDR1 is ENHRY and CDR2 is SYGVKD. The CDR3 totals 14 residues. The chain couples TRBV10-3 to TRBJ2-7; 7 positions agree with TRBD1. The TCR was taken from a woman in her forties or fifties in good health and CMV-seronegative. Sequencing was carried out using PBMCs. CDR3 amino acids: CAISRGQLFYEQYF. For the CDR3, the DNA is TGTGCCATCAGTAGGGGACAGTTGTTCTACGAGCAGTACTTC.